This T cell receptor beta chain stems from a study of T cells in Graves' hyperthyroidism and ophthalmopathy. Study results and limitations: Ophthalmopathy onset followed model prediction by a median about 6.9 months. The majority of expanded thyroid clonotypes above 0.001 also appeared in blood.

This CDR3 contains 15 residues. Germline lookup yields CDR1 SGHVS and CDR2 FNYEAQ. Trimming took 2 bases from V and 5 from J; bases not matched to a gene: 3. With duration under 3 months, ophthalmopathy was active: Clinical Activity Score at least 3, NOSPECS at least 4. On the basis of clinical symptoms, serum thyroxine and TRAb, thyroid ultrasound and orbital computed tomography, diagnoses were made. Comments on this clonotype: No antigen is known for it.

The CDR3 regions of TCR beta were amplified from RNA transcripts. First-round RT-PCR targeting the TCR CDR3 was performed with the HTBI primer set. TCRdb reprocessed the multiplex PCR reads via MiXCR and lists one record per CDR3 protein. The sample contains over 450,000 distinct CDR3 sequences, over 15% of which appear only once. The chain combines TRBV7-6 with TRBJ2-2, with 9 bases lining up with TRBD1. Sequencing was performed on blood. This receptor was taken from a woman in her late teens or twenties with Graves' ophthalmopathy. The CDR3 coding sequence is TGTGCCAGCAGCTTAAACAGGGGGCGGACCGGGGAGCTGTTTTTT. This codes for CASSLNRGRTGELFF.